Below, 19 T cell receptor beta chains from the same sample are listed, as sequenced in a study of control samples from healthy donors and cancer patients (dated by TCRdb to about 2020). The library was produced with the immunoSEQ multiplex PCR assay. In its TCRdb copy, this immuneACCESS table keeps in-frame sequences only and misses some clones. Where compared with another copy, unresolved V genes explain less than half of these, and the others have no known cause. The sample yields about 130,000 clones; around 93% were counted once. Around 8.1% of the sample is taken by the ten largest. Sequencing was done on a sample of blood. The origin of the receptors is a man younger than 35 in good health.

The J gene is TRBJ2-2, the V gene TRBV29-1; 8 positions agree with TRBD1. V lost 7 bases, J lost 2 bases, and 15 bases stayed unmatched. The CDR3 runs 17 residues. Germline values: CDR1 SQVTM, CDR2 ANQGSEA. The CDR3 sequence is CSGAETGVWGNTGELFF. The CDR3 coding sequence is TGCAGCGGCGCAGAGACAGGGGTATGGGGTAACACCGGGGAGCTGTTTTTT.

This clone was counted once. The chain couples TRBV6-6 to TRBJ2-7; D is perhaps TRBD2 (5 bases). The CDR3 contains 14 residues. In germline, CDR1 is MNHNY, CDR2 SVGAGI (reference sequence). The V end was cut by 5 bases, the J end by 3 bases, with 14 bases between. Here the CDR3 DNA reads TGTGCCAGCAGTCCCTCGGGGTCCCGCTACGAGCAGTACTTC. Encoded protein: CASSPSGSRYEQYF.

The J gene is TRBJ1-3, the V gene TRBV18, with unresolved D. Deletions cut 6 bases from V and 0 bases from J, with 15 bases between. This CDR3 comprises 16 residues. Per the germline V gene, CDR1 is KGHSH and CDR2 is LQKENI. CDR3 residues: CASSPIQDDSGNTIYF. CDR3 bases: TGTGCCAGCTCTCCCATTCAGGACGACTCTGGAAACACCATATATTTT. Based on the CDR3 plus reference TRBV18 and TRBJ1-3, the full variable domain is NAGVMQNPRHLVRRRGQEARLRCSPMKGHSHVYWYRQLPEEGLKFMVYLQKENIIDESGMPKERFSAEFPKEGPSILRIQQVVRGDSAAYFCASSPIQDDSGNTIYFGEGSWLTVV.

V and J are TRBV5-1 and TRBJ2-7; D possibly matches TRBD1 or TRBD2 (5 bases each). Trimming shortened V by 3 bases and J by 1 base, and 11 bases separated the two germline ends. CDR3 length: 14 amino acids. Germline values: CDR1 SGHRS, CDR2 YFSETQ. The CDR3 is CASSSRDQSYEQYF. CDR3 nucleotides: TGCGCCAGCAGCTCCCGGGACCAGTCCTACGAGCAGTACTTC.

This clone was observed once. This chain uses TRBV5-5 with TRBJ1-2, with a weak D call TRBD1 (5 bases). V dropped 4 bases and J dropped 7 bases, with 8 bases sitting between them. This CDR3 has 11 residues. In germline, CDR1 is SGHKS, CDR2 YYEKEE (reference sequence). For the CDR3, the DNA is TGTGCCAGCAGCACAGGAACTGGCTACACCTTC. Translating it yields CASSTGTGYTF.

CDR3 bases: TGTGCCAGTAGTACCCGGGCTCAAGAGACCCAGTACTTC. Its translation: CASSTRAQETQYF. The chain couples TRBV19 to TRBJ2-5; D call uncertain. The germline V gene has CDR1 LNHDA and CDR2 SQIVND (reference sequence). The V gene lost 4 bases and the J gene lost 2 bases, with 8 bases spanning the gap. There are 13 residues in the CDR3. Complete variable domain (other parts from reference TRBV19 and TRBJ2-5): DGGITQSPKYLFRKEGQNVTLSCEQNLNHDAMYWYRQDPGQGLRLIYYSQIVNDFQKGDIAEGYSVSREKKESFPLTVTSAQKNPTAFYLCASSTRAQETQYFGPGTRLLVL.

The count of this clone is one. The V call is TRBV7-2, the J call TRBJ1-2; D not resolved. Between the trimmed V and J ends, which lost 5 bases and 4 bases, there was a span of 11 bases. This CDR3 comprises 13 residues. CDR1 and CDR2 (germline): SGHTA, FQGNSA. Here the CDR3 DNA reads TGTGCCAGCAGCCCTTCCGGCTTCTATGGCTACACCTTC. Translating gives CASSPSGFYGYTF. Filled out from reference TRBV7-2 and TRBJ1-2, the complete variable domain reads GAGVSQSPSNKVTEKGKDVELRCDPISGHTALYWYRQSLGQGLEFLIYFQGNSAPDKSGLPSDRFSAERTGGSVSTLTIQRTQQEDSAVYLCASSPSGFYGYTFGSGTRLTVV.

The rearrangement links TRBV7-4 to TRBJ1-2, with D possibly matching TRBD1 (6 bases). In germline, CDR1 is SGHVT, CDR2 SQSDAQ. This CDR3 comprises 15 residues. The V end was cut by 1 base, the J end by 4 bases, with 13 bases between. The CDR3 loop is CASSLGSGEGYGYTF. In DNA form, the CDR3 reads TGTGCCAGCAGCTTAGGCTCAGGGGAGGGCTATGGCTACACCTTC.

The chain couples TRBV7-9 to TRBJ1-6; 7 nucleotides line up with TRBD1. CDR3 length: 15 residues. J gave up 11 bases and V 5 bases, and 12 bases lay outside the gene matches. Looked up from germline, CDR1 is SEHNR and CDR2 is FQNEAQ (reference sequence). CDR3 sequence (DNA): TGTGCCAGCAGCCCTCTCAGGGGGATTAAGGCACCCCTCCACTTT. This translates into CASSPLRGIKAPLHF. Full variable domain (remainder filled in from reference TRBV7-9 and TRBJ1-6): DTGVSQNPRHKITKRGQNVTFRCDPISEHNRLYWYRQTLGQGPEFLTYFQNEAQLEKSRLLSDRFSAERPKGSFSTLEIQRTEQGDSAMYLCASSPLRGIKAPLHFGNGTRLTVT.

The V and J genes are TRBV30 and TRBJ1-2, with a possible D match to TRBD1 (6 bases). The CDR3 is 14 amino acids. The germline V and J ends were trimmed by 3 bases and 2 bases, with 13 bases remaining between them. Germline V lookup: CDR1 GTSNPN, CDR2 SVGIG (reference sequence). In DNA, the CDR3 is TGTGCCTGGAGGGGCAGGGGAGTAAACTATGGCTACACCTTC. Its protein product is CAWRGRGVNYGYTF. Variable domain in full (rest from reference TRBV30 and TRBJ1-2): SQTIHQWPATLVQPVGSPLSLECTVEGTSNPNLYWYRQAAGRGLQLLFYSVGIGQISSEVPQNLSASRPQDRQFILSSKKLLLSDSGFYLCAWRGRGVNYGYTFGSGTRLTVV.

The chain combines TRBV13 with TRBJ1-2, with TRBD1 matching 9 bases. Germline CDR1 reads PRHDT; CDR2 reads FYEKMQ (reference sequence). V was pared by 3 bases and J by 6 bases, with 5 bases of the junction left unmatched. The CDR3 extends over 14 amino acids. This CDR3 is CASSFTGGGNGYTF. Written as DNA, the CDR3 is TGTGCCAGCAGCTTCACAGGGGGCGGGAATGGCTACACCTTC.

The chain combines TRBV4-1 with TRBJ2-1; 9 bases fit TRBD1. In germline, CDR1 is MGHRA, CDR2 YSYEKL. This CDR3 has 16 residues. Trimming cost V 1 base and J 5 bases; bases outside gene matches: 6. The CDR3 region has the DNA TGCGCCAGCAGCCAAGCCGGGACAGGGTGGGACAATGAGCAGTTCTTC. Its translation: CASSQAGTGWDNEQFF.

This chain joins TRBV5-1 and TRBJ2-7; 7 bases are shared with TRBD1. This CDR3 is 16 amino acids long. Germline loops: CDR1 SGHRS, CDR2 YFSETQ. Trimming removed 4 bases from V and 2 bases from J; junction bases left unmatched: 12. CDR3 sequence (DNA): TGCGCCAGCAGCCGGATAACGACAGGGTCACCCTACGAGCAGTACTTC. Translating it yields CASSRITTGSPYEQYF.

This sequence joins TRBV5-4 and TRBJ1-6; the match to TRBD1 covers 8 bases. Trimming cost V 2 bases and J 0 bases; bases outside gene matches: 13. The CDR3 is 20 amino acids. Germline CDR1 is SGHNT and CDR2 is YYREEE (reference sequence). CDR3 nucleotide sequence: TGTGCCAGCAGCTTTCTAGCCCCGGGACAGGATGGCTCCTATAATTCACCCCTCCACTTT. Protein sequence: CASSFLAPGQDGSYNSPLHF.

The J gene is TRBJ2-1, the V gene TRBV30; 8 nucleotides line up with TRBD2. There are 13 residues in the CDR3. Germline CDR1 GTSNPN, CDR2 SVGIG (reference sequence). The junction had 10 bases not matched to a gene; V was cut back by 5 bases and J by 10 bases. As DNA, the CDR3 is TGTGCCTGGTCCTCCGGGGGGGGCGGGGAGCAGTTCTTC. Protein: CAWSSGGGGEQFF.

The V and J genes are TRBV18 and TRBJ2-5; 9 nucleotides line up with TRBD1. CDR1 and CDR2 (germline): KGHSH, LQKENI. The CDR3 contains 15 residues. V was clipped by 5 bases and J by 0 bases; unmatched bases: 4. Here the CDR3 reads CASSWGQGNQETQYF. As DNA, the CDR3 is TGTGCCAGCTCATGGGGACAGGGAAACCAAGAGACCCAGTACTTC.

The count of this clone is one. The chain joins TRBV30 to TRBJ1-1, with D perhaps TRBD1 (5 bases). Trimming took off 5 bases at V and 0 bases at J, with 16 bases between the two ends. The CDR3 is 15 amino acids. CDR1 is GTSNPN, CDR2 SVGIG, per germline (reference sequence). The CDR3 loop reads CAWSDKGRLNTEAFF. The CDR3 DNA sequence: TGTGCCTGGTCCGATAAGGGACGTCTGAACACTGAAGCTTTCTTT.

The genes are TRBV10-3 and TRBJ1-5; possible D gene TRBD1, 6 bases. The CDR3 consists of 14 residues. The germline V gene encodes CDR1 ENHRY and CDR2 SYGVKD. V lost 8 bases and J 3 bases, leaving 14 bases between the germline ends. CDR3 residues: CAIDEQGSNQPQHF. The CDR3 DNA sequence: TGTGCCATCGACGAACAGGGATCCAATCAGCCCCAGCATTTT.

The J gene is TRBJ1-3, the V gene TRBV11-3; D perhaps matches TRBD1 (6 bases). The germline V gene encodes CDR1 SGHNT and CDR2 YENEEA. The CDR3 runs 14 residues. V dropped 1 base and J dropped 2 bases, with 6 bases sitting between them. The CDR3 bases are TGTGCCAGCAGCTTAGGGACAGCTGGAAACACCATATATTTT. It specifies CASSLGTAGNTIYF.